The T cell receptor beta chain described here comes from a study of cytomegalovirus exposure and HLA in healthy donors. Healthy donors of bone marrow made up the group. Vbeta (60) and Jbeta (13) primers were used in the PCR. Sequencing used immunoSEQ multiplex PCR; TCRdb keeps in-frame clones, though not all of them. The table records about 59,000 clones, 80% of them present only once. CDR1 and CDR2 from the germline V gene are SNHLY and FYNNEI. This CDR3 region has 14 residues. V was trimmed by 3 bases and J by 3 bases, leaving 8 bases between them. The study, taken as a whole, reports: Immune exposure data for these donors was limited to CMV serostatus. In a later analysis, at a false discovery rate of 0.05, roughly 17,000 TCR beta sequences were associated with HLA alleles.

For this clone: As yet, its antigen is unknown.

This TCR was sampled from a woman in her forties in good health and CMV-seronegative. V and J are TRBV2 and TRBJ1-4; D is ambiguous. The material sequenced was PBMCs. CDR3: CASSDSTANEKLFF. CDR3 DNA sequence: TGTGCCAGCAGTGATTCTACAGCTAATGAAAAACTGTTTTTT.